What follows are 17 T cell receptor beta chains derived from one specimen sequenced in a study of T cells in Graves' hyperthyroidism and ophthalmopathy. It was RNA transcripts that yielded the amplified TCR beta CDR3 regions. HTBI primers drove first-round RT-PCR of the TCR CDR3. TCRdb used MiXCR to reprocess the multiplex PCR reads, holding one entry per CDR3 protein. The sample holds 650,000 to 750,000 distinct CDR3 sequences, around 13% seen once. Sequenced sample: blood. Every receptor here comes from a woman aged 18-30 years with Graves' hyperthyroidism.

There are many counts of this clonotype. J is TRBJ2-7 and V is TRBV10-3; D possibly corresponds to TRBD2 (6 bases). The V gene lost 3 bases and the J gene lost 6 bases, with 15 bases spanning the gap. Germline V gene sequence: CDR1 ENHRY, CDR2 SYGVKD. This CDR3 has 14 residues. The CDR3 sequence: CAISDQSSVGEQYF. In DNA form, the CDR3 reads TGTGCCATCAGTGACCAATCTAGCGTCGGCGAGCAGTACTTC.

Written as DNA, the CDR3 is TGTGCCAGCAGCCAACAGGGTACCACCGTCTCCTACGAGCAGTACTTC. Translated: CASSQQGTTVSYEQYF. The chain has TRBV27 and TRBJ2-7; weak D call: TRBD1 (6 bases). Trimming removed 6 bases at V and 0 bases at J, with 18 bases between. The CDR3 loop spans 16 amino acids. Germline loops: CDR1 MNHEY, CDR2 SMNVEV (reference sequence).

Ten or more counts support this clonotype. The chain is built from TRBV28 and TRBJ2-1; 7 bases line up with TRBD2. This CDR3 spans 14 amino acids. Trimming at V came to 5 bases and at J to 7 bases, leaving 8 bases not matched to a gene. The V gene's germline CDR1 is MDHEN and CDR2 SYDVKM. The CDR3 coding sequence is TGTGCCAGCAGTGGGCGCGGGGGTCCGAATGAGCAGTTCTTC. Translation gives CASSGRGGPNEQFF.

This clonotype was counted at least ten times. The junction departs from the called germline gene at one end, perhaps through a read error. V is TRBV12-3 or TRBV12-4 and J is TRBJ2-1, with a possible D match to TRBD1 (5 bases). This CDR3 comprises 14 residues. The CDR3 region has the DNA TGTGCCAGCAGCTTAGACAGCTCCTACAATGAGCAGTTCTTC. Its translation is CASSLDSSYNEQFF.

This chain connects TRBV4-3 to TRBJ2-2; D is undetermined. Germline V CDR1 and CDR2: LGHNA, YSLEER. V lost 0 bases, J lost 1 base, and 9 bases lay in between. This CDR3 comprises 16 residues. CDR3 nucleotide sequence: TGCGCCAGCAGCCAAGATCGGGTCCAGAACACCGGGGAGCTGTTTTTT. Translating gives CASSQDRVQNTGELFF.

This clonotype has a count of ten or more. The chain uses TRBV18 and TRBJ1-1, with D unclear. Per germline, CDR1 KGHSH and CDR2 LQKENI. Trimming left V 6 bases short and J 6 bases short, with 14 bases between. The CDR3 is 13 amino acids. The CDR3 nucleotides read TGTGCCAGCTCTATTGGGCTCGGGGCTGAAGCTTTCTTT. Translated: CASSIGLGAEAFF.

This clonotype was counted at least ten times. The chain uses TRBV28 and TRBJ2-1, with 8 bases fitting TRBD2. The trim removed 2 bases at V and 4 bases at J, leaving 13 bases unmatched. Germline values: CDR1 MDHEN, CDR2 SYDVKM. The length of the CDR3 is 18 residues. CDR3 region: CASSLGGTGGPVYNEQFF. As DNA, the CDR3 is TGTGCCAGCAGTTTAGGGGGGACGGGAGGGCCAGTGTACAATGAGCAGTTCTTC.

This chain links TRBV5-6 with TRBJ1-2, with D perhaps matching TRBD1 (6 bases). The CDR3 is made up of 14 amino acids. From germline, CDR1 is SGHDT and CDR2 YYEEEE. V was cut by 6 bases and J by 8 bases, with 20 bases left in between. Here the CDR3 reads CASTWWGRPGGYTF. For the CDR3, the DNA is TGTGCCAGCACCTGGTGGGGGCGCCCCGGCGGCTACACCTTC. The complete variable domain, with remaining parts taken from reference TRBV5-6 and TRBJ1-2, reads DAGVTQSPTHLIKTRGQQVTLRCSPKSGHDTVSWYQQALGQGPQFIFQYYEEEERQRGNFPDRFSGHQFPNYSSELNVNALLLGDSALYLCASTWWGRPGGYTFGSGTRLTVV.

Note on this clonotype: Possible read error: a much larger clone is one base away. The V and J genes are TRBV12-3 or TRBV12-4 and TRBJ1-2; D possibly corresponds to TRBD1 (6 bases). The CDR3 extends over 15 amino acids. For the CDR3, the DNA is TGTGCCAGCAGTTCCGACAGGCTCCTTAACTATGGCAACACCTTC. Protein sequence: CASSSDRLLNYGNTF.

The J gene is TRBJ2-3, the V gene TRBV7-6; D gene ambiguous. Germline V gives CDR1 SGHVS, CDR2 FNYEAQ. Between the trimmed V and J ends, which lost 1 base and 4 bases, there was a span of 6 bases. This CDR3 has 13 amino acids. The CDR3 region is CASSLEGSDTQYF. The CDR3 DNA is TGTGCCAGCAGCTTAGAGGGCTCAGATACGCAGTATTTT. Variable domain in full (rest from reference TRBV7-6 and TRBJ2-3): GAGVSQSPRYKVTKRGQDVALRCDPISGHVSLYWYRQALGQGPEFLTYFNYEAQQDKSGLPNDRFSAERPEGSISTLTIQRTEQRDSAMYRCASSLEGSDTQYFGPGTRLTVL.

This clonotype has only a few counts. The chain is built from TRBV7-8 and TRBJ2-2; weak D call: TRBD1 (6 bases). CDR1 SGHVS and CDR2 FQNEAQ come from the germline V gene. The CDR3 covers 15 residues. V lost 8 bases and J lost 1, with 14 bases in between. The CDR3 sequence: CASSSYRVNTGELFF. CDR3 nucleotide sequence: TGTGCCAGCTCTTCCTACAGGGTGAACACCGGGGAGCTGTTTTTT. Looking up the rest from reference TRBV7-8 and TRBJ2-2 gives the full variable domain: GAGVSQSPRYKVAKRGQDVALRCDPISGHVSLFWYQQALGQGPEFLTYFQNEAQLDKSGLPSDRFFAERPEGSVSTLKIQRTQQEDSAVYLCASSSYRVNTGELFFGEGSRLTVL.

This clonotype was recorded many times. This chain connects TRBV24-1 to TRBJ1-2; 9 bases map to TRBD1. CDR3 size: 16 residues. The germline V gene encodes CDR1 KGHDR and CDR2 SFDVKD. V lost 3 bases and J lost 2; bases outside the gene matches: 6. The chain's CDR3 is CATSDALGQGNYGYTF. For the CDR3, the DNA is TGTGCCACCAGTGATGCCCTCGGACAGGGGAACTATGGCTACACCTTC.

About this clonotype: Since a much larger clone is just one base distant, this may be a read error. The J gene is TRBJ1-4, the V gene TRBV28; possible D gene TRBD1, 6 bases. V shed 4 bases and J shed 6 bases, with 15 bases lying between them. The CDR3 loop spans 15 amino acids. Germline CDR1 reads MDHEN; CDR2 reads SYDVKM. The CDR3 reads CASSSFGGRDEKLFF. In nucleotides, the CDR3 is TGTGCCAGCAGTTCATTTGGGGGCAGGGATGAAAAACTGTTTTTT.

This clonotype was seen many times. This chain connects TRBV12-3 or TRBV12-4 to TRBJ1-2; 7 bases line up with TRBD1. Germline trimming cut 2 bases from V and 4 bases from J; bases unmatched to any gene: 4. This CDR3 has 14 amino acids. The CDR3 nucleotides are TGTGCCAGCAGTTTAAGACAGGGCGCCTATGGCTACACCTTC. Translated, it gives CASSLRQGAYGYTF.

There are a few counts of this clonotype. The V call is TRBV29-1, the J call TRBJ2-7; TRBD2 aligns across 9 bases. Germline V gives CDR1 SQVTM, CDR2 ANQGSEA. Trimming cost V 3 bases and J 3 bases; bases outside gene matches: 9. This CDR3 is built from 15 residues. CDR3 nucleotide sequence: TGCAGCGTTGAGGGGGAGGGTAGCGGGAGCTACGAGCAGTACTTC. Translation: CSVEGEGSGSYEQYF.

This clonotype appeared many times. CDR3 bases: TGTGCCAGCAGCTTAGCTCCGATACCAGGGGATGAGCAGTTCTTC. This gives the protein CASSLAPIPGDEQFF. The chain carries TRBV7-9 and TRBJ2-1; possibly TRBD1 for D (6 bases). This CDR3 contains 15 residues. V lost 0 bases and J 8 bases, leaving 14 bases between the germline ends. The germline V gene has CDR1 SEHNR and CDR2 FQNEAQ (reference sequence).

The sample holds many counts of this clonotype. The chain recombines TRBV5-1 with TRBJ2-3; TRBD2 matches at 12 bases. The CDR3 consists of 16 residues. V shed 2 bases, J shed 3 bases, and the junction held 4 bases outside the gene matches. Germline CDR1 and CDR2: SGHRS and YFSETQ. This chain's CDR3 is CASSFLAGGATDTQYF. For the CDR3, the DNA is TGCGCCAGCAGCTTCCTAGCGGGAGGGGCGACAGATACGCAGTATTTT.